The 10 T cell receptor beta chains below were found in one sample sequenced in a study of cytomegalovirus exposure and HLA in healthy donors. It was with 60 Vbeta and 13 Jbeta primers that the PCR ran. TCRdb keeps only in-frame clones here, not all; method: immunoSEQ multiplex PCR. The sample lists some 180,000 clones, just over 75% occurring once. Sequencing input: PBMCs. The source of these receptors is a young man in good health and CMV-seronegative.

The chain combines TRBV10-1 with TRBJ2-7; 9 bases are shared with TRBD2. The CDR3 is made up of 16 amino acids. Germline CDR1 WNHNN, CDR2 SYGVQD (reference sequence). Trimming cost V 7 bases and J 1 base; bases outside gene matches: 11. The CDR3 sequence is CASNTGGRAESYEQYF. For the CDR3, the DNA is TGCGCCAGCAATACGGGCGGGAGGGCCGAGTCCTACGAGCAGTACTTC.

This clone was picked up a small number of times. The chain is built from TRBV19 and TRBJ1-1, with 9 bases identical to TRBD1. CDR1 LNHDA and CDR2 SQIVND come from the germline V gene (reference sequence). V lost 8 bases and J lost 0; bases outside the gene matches: 13. The CDR3 sequence is 17 residues long. CDR3 bases: TGTGCCAGTTTTCCTCCAGGGACAGGGCTCATGAACACTGAAGCTTTCTTT. Translation gives CASFPPGTGLMNTEAFF.

The rearrangement links TRBV29-1 to TRBJ2-5, with TRBD2 matching over 9 bases. TRBJ2-7 matches the DNA end more closely, so the J call is doubtful. From germline, CDR1 is SQVTM and CDR2 ANQGSEA. The CDR3 is made up of 17 amino acids. CDR3 residues: CSVVFLKAGGSNYEQYF. CDR3 in DNA: TGCAGCGTTGTGTTTTTGAAAGCGGGGGGATCCAACTACGAGCAGTACTTC.

The chain joins TRBV7-2 to TRBJ1-2, with 7 bases aligning to TRBD1. CDR3 length: 15 amino acids. CDR1 is SGHTA, CDR2 FQGNSA, per germline. V lost 1 base and J lost 7; bases outside the gene matches: 9. For the CDR3, the DNA is TGTGCCAGCAGCTTAGGAGGTGGGGGACAGTTTGGCTACACCTTC. It yields the protein CASSLGGGGQFGYTF.

This chain joins TRBV15 and TRBJ2-3; 14 positions agree with TRBD2. The ends lost 5 bases at V and 5 bases at J; junction bases unmatched: 6. In germline, CDR1 is LNHNV, CDR2 YYDKDF (reference sequence). This CDR3 region has 16 residues. CDR3 amino acids: CATSRRLAGGIDTQYF. CDR3 nucleotides: TGTGCCACCAGCCGAAGACTAGCGGGGGGGATAGATACGCAGTATTTT.

CDR3 sequence (DNA): TGTGCCAGCAGTGAACCAGACAGCTACGAGCAGTACTTC. As protein: CASSEPDSYEQYF. V is TRBV25-1 and J is TRBJ2-5; TRBD1 might be the D (5 bases). The tail of the sequence fits TRBJ2-7 better, so the J call may be wrong. The germline CDR1 and CDR2 sequences are MGHDK and SYGVNS. The CDR3 sequence is 13 residues long.

This chain links TRBV5-4 with TRBJ1-2; D ambiguous. V was cut by 4 bases and J by 1 base, with 8 bases left in between. This CDR3 has 13 residues. Germline V gene lookup returns CDR1 SGHNT and CDR2 YYREEE (reference sequence). The CDR3 is CASSIRSNYGYTF. The CDR3 DNA sequence: TGTGCCAGCAGCATTAGGAGTAACTATGGCTACACCTTC. The full variable domain, completed using reference TRBV5-4 and TRBJ1-2, is ETGVTQSPTHLIKTRGQQVTLRCSSQSGHNTVSWYQQALGQGPQFIFQYYREEENGRGNFPPRFSGLQFPNYSSELNVNALELDDSALYLCASSIRSNYGYTFGSGTRLTVV.

The rearrangement uses TRBV27 and TRBJ2-1; 7 bases map to TRBD1. V shed 6 bases and J 8 bases; nucleotides not matched to a gene: 13. Looked up from germline, CDR1 is MNHEY and CDR2 is SMNVEV (reference sequence). This CDR3 contains 15 residues. CDR3 residues: CASRPTGAPGHEQFF. DNA for the CDR3: TGTGCCAGCAGGCCCACAGGGGCCCCCGGACATGAGCAGTTCTTC.

This clone occurred a few times. V usage is TRBV18 and J usage is TRBJ2-3; TRBD2 might be the D (5 bases). Germline lookup yields CDR1 KGHSH and CDR2 LQKENI. Trimming shortened V by 2 bases and J by 6 bases, and 9 bases separated the two germline ends. This CDR3 has 13 residues. CDR3 nucleotide sequence: TGTGCCAGCTCACCAGGGGAGAGGGATACGCAGTATTTT. Translating gives CASSPGERDTQYF.

The V and J genes are TRBV7-3 and TRBJ2-3; TRBD1 might be the D (5 bases). Trimming pared 5 bases from V and 6 bases from J, leaving 18 bases between. The CDR3 is 15 residues long. CDR1 and CDR2 (germline): SGHTA, FQGTGA. The CDR3 loop is CASSPRQGPVDTQYF. The CDR3 DNA follows: TGTGCCAGCAGCCCACGCCAGGGCCCGGTGGATACGCAGTATTTT.